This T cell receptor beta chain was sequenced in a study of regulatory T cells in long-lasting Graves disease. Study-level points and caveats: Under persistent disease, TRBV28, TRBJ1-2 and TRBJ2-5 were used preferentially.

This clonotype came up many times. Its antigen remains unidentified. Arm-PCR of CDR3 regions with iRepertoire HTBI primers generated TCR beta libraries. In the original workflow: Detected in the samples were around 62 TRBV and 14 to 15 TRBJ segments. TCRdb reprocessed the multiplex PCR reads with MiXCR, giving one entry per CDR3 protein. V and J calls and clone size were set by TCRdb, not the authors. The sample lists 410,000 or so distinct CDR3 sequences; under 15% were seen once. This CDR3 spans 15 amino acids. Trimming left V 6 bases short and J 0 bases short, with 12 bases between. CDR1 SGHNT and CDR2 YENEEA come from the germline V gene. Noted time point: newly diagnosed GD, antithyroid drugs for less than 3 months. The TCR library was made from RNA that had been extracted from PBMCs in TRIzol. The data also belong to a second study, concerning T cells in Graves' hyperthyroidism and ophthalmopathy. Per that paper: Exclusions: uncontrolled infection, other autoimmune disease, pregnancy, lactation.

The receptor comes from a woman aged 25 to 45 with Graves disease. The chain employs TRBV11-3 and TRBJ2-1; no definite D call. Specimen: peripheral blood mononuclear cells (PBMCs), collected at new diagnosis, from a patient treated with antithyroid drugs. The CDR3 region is CASSFGLDSYNEQFF. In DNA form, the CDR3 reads TGTGCCAGCAGTTTCGGGCTGGACTCCTACAATGAGCAGTTCTTC.